A selection of T cell receptor beta chains follows, all from one sample in a study of diagnostic markers for celiac disease. With the reads reprocessed, TCRdb shows one record per CDR3 protein and no DNA. Reported are approximately 450 distinct CDR3 sequences; the ten largest clones contain roughly 27%. Sequenced input: either unsorted cells or a sorted T cell fraction (not recorded which). Every receptor here comes from a human donor. CDR3s include the opening cysteine and the closing phenylalanine or tryptophan. Clone size is shown for a subset of rows, as once, few, many or a class of expanded clone.

>TRBJ2-4|-|TRBV20-1
CSARLDRNIQYF
>TRBJ1-5|hyperexpanded|TRBV6-2/TRBV6-3
CASSLDSRNQPQHF
>TRBJ1-3|large|TRBV18
CASSPRGNTIYF
>TRBJ2-5|-|TRBV18
CASSPGQGARETQYF
>TRBJ2-5|large|TRBV10-3
CAISESETGVGETQYF
>TRBJ2-1|-|TRBV7-9
CASSRAQGVPYNEQFF
>TRBJ2-5|large|TRBV20-1
CSASAGSVETQYF
>TRBJ1-1|hyperexpanded|TRBV11-3
CASSSQTGMNTEAFF
>TRBJ2-1|large|TRBV2
CASSETGDNNEQFF
>TRBJ2-5|large|TRBV7-9
CASSRLASGPLQETQYF
>TRBJ2-3|-|TRBV7-2
CASSLVSSSGSSGDTQYF
>TRBJ2-5|large|TRBV20-1
CSARPMETQYF
>TRBJ2-2|large|TRBV28
CASTTGNTGELFF
>TRBJ2-1|large|TRBV20-1
CSARVITEGNEQFF
>TRBJ2-7|-|TRBV7-8
CASSWGHVYEQYF
>TRBJ1-6|large|TRBV27
CASSASGTGLPPLHF
>TRBJ1-5|hyperexpanded|TRBV2
CASSEQGTEQPQHF
>TRBJ1-5|medium-sized|TRBV11-2
CASSLGVAAGPQHF
>TRBJ1-2|large|TRBV10-2
CASRDTSKLNYGYTF
>TRBJ2-7|medium-sized|TRBV7-2
CASSLRGEKAYEQYF
>TRBJ1-5|-|TRBV12-3/TRBV12-4
CASSLLGGQPQHF
>TRBJ1-5|-|TRBV3-1
CASSLGMGARNQPQHF
>TRBJ2-1|-|TRBV20-1
CSAKDGGPGGSYNEQFF
>TRBJ1-6|large|TRBV9
CASSVEPGRGTPLHF
>TRBJ2-5|-|TRBV20-1
CSATRGSGKETQYF
>TRBJ1-2|-|TRBV27
CASSIYRGQNYGYTF
>TRBJ1-1|large|TRBV28
CASSNPTRGLEAFF